A single sample is the source of the 20 T cell receptor beta chains below, sequenced in a study of T cell responses to AZD1222 COVID-19 vaccine. TCRdb keeps only in-frame clones here, not all; method: immunoSEQ multiplex PCR. The repertoire includes around 100,000 clones, around 88% of them detected once, and approximately 7% sits in the top ten. The material was peripheral blood, obtained on day 0 of AZD1222 vaccination. The receptor set was obtained from an adult in good health.

The chain uses TRBV30 and TRBJ1-6; a possible D gene is TRBD1 (5 bases). The germline gives CDR1 GTSNPN, CDR2 SVGIG (reference sequence). Trimming left V 2 bases short and J 15 bases short, with 11 bases between. The CDR3 is made up of 11 amino acids. The CDR3, as DNA: TGTGCCTGGAGTCGAGGGGACCTCCTCCACTTT. Protein sequence: CAWSRGDLLHF.

The chain carries TRBV6-5 and TRBJ2-7, with 11 bases that match TRBD2. Trimming at V came to 10 bases and at J to 3 bases, leaving 8 bases not matched to a gene. This CDR3 spans 14 amino acids. The V gene's germline CDR1 is MNHEY and CDR2 SVGAGI. The CDR3 region is CAIDGTSGYYEQYF. The CDR3 region has the DNA TGTGCCATAGATGGGACTAGCGGTTACTACGAGCAGTACTTC.

CDR3 loop: CASSLVGYTEAFF. The CDR3 DNA reads TGTGCCAGCAGCCTGGTAGGGTACACTGAAGCTTTCTTT. The chain couples TRBV27 to TRBJ1-1; D is unresolved. V was trimmed by 6 bases and J by 3 bases, leaving 11 bases between them. The CDR3 runs to 13 residues. Per the germline V gene, CDR1 is MNHEY and CDR2 is SMNVEV (reference sequence).

The chain joins TRBV28 to TRBJ1-2, with a tentative D call TRBD1 (6 bases). Germline V gene sequence: CDR1 MDHEN, CDR2 SYDVKM. This CDR3 has 12 residues. Trimming stripped 9 bases from V and 7 bases from J, with 15 bases between. The CDR3: CASSRGASGYTF. The DNA of the CDR3 is TGTGCCAGTTCCCGGGGGGCGAGTGGCTACACCTTC.

This chain links TRBV28 with TRBJ2-5; possibly TRBD1 or TRBD2 for D (5 bases each). There are 14 residues in the CDR3. V was pared by 5 bases and J by 4 bases, with 14 bases between. Germline-derived CDR1 and CDR2 are MDHEN and SYDVKM. In DNA form, the CDR3 reads TGTGCCAGCAGTCGAGGGGAGTTACGAGAGACCCAGTACTTC. This codes for CASSRGELRETQYF.

This chain links TRBV27 with TRBJ1-2, with TRBD1 matching 8 bases. Germline V gives CDR1 MNHEY, CDR2 SMNVEV (reference sequence). The CDR3 covers 15 residues. J was trimmed by 8 bases and V by 3 bases; bases with no gene match: 11. CDR3 residues: CASSFWTGPIQGYTF. The CDR3 bases are TGTGCCAGCAGTTTTTGGACAGGGCCTATTCAAGGCTACACCTTC.

This chain uses TRBV7-2 with TRBJ2-7; 9 nucleotides line up with TRBD1. V was pared by 4 bases and J by 2 bases, with 3 bases of the junction left unmatched. CDR3 size: 14 residues. The germline gives CDR1 SGHTA, CDR2 FQGNSA. CDR3 sequence reads: CASSWGQGPYEQYF. CDR3 bases: TGTGCCAGCAGCTGGGGACAGGGCCCCTACGAGCAGTACTTC.

J is TRBJ1-2 and V is TRBV6-2 or TRBV6-3; D remains unclear. Germline V CDR1 and CDR2: MNHEY, SVGEGT. This CDR3 spans 11 amino acids. Deletions cut 2 bases from V and 8 bases from J, with 6 bases between. This chain's CDR3 is CASSYVRGYTF. CDR3 DNA: TGTGCCAGCAGTTACGTGCGCGGCTACACCTTC.

Here the CDR3 DNA reads TGTGCCAGCAGCCCAGGGAATCAGCCCCAGCATTTT. This codes for CASSPGNQPQHF. The V gene is TRBV3-1 (or the pseudogene TRBV3-2), the J gene TRBJ1-5; D might be TRBD1 (5 bases). CDR1 and CDR2 from the germline V gene are LGHDT and YNNKEL (reference sequence). This CDR3 is 12 amino acids long. The V end was cut by 4 bases, the J end by 4 bases, with 5 bases between.

This chain uses TRBV6-2 or TRBV6-3 with TRBJ2-1, with 7 bases matching TRBD1. V lost 5 bases, J lost 5 bases, and 12 bases stayed unmatched. Germline CDR1 and CDR2: MNHEY and SVGEGT. The CDR3 extends over 16 amino acids. DNA of the CDR3: TGTGCCAGCAGTCCCGAAACAGGGGCCTATAACAATGAGCAGTTCTTC. This gives the protein CASSPETGAYNNEQFF.

This chain joins TRBV6-5 and TRBJ1-5; TRBD1 matches 8 bases. Germline CDR1 is MNHEY and CDR2 is SVGAGI. The CDR3 sequence is 14 residues long. Losses at the gene ends were 4 bases for V and 5 bases for J; bases not matched to a gene: 4. CDR3 sequence reads: CASSLTGADQPQHF. CDR3 DNA sequence: TGTGCCAGCAGTTTGACAGGGGCGGATCAGCCCCAGCATTTT.

This chain connects TRBV5-4 to TRBJ2-2, with 15 bases lining up with TRBD2. V lost 5 bases, J lost 1 base, and 3 bases stayed unmatched. The CDR3 spans 17 residues. CDR1 and CDR2 from the germline V gene are SGHNT and YYREEE (reference sequence). CDR3 nucleotides: TGTGCCAGCAGAGCGGGACTAGCGGGGGGGAACACCGGGGAGCTGTTTTTT. This sequence encodes CASRAGLAGGNTGELFF.

The J gene is TRBJ2-7, the V gene TRBV10-3; 7 positions agree with TRBD2. Germline CDR1 is ENHRY and CDR2 is SYGVKD. V shed 4 bases and J 5 bases; nucleotides not matched to a gene: 11. The CDR3 covers 15 residues. The CDR3 loop reads CAISAGEGRTHEQYF. CDR3 nucleotides: TGTGCCATCAGTGCTGGGGAGGGACGTACCCACGAGCAGTACTTC.

V and J are TRBV28 and TRBJ2-2, with 8 bases identical to TRBD1. The V gene's germline CDR1 is MDHEN and CDR2 SYDVKM. V trimming: 4 bases; J trimming: 6 bases; junction bases outside the gene matches: 4. The length of the CDR3 is 14 residues. CDR3 nucleotide sequence: TGTGCCAGCAGTTCCCCAGGGGGCCCCGGGGAGCTGTTTTTT. Amino acids: CASSSPGGPGELFF. Full variable domain (missing parts from reference TRBV28 and TRBJ2-2): DVKVTQSSRYLVKRTGEKVFLECVQDMDHENMFWYRQDPGLGLRLIYFSYDVKMKEKGDIPEGYSVSREKKERFSLILESASTNQTSMYLCASSSPGGPGELFFGEGSRLTVL.

The chain uses TRBV4-2 and TRBJ2-1; 7 bases line up with TRBD1. J gave up 3 bases and V 7 bases, and 6 bases lay outside the gene matches. The CDR3 sequence is 14 residues long. Germline assignment: CDR1 LGHNA and CDR2 YNFKEQ. In nucleotides, the CDR3 is TGTGCCAGCACCCGGGACAGCAACTACAATGAGCAGTTCTTC. The encoded protein is CASTRDSNYNEQFF.

The chain is built from TRBV5-4 and TRBJ1-1; 7 bases are a match to TRBD1. The germline gives CDR1 SGHNT, CDR2 YYREEE (reference sequence). The CDR3 loop spans 15 amino acids. The trim removed 2 bases at V and 1 base at J, leaving 5 bases unmatched. The CDR3 region is CASSFMGTENTEAFF. The CDR3 DNA sequence: TGTGCCAGCAGCTTTATGGGGACAGAGAACACTGAAGCTTTCTTT.

The genes are TRBV19 and TRBJ1-2; 10 bases are shared with TRBD1. The CDR3 has 17 residues. CDR1 LNHDA and CDR2 SQIVND come from the germline V gene (reference sequence). V lost 2 bases and J lost 3; bases outside the gene matches: 9. The CDR3 DNA is TGTGCCAGTAGTATACGACAGGGGGCGCGGCCGGACTATGGCTACACCTTC. This gives the protein CASSIRQGARPDYGYTF.

The V and J genes are TRBV7-3 and TRBJ1-1, with a tentative D call TRBD1 (6 bases). Per germline, CDR1 SGHTA and CDR2 FQGTGA. The CDR3 extends over 14 amino acids. Trimming cost V 4 bases and J 3 bases, with 12 bases left between them. The DNA for the CDR3 is TGTGCCAGCAGCTGGGGGCGAGGCGACACTGAAGCTTTCTTT. Translation: CASSWGRGDTEAFF. The full variable domain, its missing parts supplied by reference TRBV7-3 and TRBJ1-1, is GAGVSQTPSNKVTEKGKYVELRCDPISGHTALYWYRQSLGQGPEFLIYFQGTGAADDSGLPNDRFFAVRPEGSVSTLKIQRTERGDSAVYLCASSWGRGDTEAFFGQGTRLTVV.

The chain is built from TRBV21-1 and TRBJ1-2; the DNA was not compared with TRBD1, the D call given in the table. TRBV21-1 has pseudogene status. The CDR3 covers 18 residues. The CDR3 loop is CASTQRLGTGGAKSGYTF. DNA of the CDR3: TGTGCCAGCACCCAGAGGCTCGGGACAGGGGGCGCAAAGTCTGGCTACACCTTC.

The chain employs TRBV28 and TRBJ1-6, with D maybe TRBD1 (5 bases). Germline loops: CDR1 MDHEN, CDR2 SYDVKM. V shed 6 bases and J shed 7 bases, with 10 bases lying between them. This CDR3 is 13 amino acids long. For the CDR3, the DNA is TGTGCCAGCAGCGACAGTATCAATTCACCCCTCCACTTT. Its translation: CASSDSINSPLHF. Complete variable domain (other parts from reference TRBV28 and TRBJ1-6): DVKVTQSSRYLVKRTGEKVFLECVQDMDHENMFWYRQDPGLGLRLIYFSYDVKMKEKGDIPEGYSVSREKKERFSLILESASTNQTSMYLCASSDSINSPLHFGNGTRLTVT.